This entry concerns a single T cell receptor beta chain. Time point in this sample: pretreatment peripheral blood. The CDR3 spans 15 residues. In germline, CDR1 is SNHLY, CDR2 FYNNEI. With 3 bases removed from V and 4 bases from J, the gap between germline ends came to 13 bases. Repertoires were generated with immunoSEQ multiplex PCR, while TCRdb's copy carries only in-frame clones and drops some. The profile covers roughly 55,000 clones, with around 84% appearing a single time and about 20% taken by the ten largest. This entry is derived from a study of PD-L1 blockade in urothelial cancer. The material was PBMCs, obtained around atezolizumab (anti-PD-L1) treatment. The chain uses TRBV2 and TRBJ2-1; D perhaps matches TRBD2 (6 bases). This clonotype was sampled from a man in his sixties with urothelial cancer. The CDR3 sequence: CASSDHGAGYNEQFF. CDR3 nucleotides: TGTGCCAGCAGTGATCATGGGGCGGGATACAATGAGCAGTTCTTC.